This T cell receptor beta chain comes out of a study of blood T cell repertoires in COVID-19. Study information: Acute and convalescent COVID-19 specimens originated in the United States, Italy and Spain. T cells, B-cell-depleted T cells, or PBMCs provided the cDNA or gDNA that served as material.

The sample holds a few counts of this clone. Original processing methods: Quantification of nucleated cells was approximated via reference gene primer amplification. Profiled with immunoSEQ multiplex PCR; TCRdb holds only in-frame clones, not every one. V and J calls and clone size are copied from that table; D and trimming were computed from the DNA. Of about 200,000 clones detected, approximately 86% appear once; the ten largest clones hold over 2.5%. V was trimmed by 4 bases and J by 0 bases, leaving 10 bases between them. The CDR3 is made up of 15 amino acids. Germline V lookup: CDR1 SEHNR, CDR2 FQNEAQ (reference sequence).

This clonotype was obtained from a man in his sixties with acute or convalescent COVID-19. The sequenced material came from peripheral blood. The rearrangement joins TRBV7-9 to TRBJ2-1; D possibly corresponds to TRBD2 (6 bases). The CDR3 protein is CASSWDWSSYNEQFF. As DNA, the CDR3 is TGTGCCAGCAGCTGGGACTGGAGCTCCTACAATGAGCAGTTCTTC.